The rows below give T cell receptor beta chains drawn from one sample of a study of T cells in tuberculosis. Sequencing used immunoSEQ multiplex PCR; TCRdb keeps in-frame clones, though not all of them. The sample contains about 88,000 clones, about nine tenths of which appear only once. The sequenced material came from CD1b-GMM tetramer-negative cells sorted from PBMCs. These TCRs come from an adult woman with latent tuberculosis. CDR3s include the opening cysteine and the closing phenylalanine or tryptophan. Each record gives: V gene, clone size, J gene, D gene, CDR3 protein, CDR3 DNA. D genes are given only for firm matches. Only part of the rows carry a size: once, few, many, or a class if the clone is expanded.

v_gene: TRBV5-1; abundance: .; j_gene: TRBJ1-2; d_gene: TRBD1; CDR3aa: CASSWGQVDGYTF; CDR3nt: TGCGCCAGCAGCTGGGGACAGGTAGATGGCTACACCTTC
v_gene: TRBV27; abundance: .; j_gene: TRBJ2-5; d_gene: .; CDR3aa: CASSFSTRNQETQYF; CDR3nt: TGTGCCAGCAGTTTCTCGACTAGGAACCAAGAGACCCAGTACTTC
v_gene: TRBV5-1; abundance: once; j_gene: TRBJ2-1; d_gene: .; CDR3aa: CASSMGTRPYNEQFF; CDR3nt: TGCGCCAGCAGCATGGGGACACGTCCTTACAATGAGCAGTTCTTC
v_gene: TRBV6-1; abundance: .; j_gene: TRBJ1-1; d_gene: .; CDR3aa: CASHLSGQPNTEAFF; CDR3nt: TGTGCCAGCCACCTTAGTGGACAGCCGAACACTGAAGCTTTCTTT
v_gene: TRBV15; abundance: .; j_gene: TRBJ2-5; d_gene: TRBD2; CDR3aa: CATSLGGRAETQYF; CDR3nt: TGTGCCACCAGCCTCGGGGGGAGAGCAGAGACCCAGTACTTC
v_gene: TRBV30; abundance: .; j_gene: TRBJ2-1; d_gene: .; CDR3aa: CAWSGGSPNEQFF; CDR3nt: TGTGCCTGGAGCGGGGGTAGCCCCAATGAGCAGTTCTTC
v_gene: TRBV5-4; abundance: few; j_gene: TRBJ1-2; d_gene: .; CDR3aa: CASSLVRVGYTF; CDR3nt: TGTGCCAGCAGCTTGGTGCGGGTAGGCTACACCTTC
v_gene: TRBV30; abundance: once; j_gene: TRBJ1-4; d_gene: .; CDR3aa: CAWRVPRIFSEKLFF; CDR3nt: TGTGCCTGGAGGGTACCGCGGATATTCAGTGAAAAACTGTTTTTT
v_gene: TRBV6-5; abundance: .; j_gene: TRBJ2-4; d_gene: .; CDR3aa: CASRPSGSKNIQYF; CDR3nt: TGTGCCTCCCGACCATCAGGGTCCAAAAACATTCAGTACTTC
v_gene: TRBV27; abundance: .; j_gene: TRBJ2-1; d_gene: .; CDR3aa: CASSLGSSYNEQFF; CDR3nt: TGTGCCAGCAGTTTGGGGAGCTCCTACAATGAGCAGTTCTTC
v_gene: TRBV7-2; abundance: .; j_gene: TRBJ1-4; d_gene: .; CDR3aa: CASSLGGGLGEKLFF; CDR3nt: TGTGCCAGCAGCTTAGGGGGGGGGCTCGGTGAAAAACTGTTTTTT
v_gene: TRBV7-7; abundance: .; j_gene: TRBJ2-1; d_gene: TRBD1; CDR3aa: CASSRDRNNEQFF; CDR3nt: TGTGCTAGCAGTCGGGACAGAAACAATGAGCAGTTCTTC
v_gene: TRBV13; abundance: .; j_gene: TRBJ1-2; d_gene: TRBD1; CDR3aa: CASSLWTGNYGYTF; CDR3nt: TGTGCCAGCAGCCTCTGGACAGGGAACTATGGCTACACCTTC
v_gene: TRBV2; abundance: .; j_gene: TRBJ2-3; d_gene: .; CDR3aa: CASSGGGTDTQYF; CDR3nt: TGTGCCAGCAGTGGGGGGGGCACAGATACGCAGTATTTT
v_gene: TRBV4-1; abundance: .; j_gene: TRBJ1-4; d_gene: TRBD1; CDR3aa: CASSQGAGQGFAGLFF; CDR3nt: TGCGCCAGCAGCCAAGGGGCAGGACAGGGGTTCGCAGGACTGTTTTTT
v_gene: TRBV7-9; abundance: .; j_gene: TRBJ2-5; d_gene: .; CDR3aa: CASGDQYQETQYF; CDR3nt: TGTGCCAGCGGAGATCAGTACCAAGAGACCCAGTACTTC
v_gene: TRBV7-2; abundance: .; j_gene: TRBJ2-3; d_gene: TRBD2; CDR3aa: CASSLVRLAGGQDTQYF; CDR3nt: TGTGCCAGCAGCTTAGTCAGGCTAGCGGGGGGGCAAGATACGCAGTATTTT
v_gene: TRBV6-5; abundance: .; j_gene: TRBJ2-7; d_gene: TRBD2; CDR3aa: CASSYSRGGSSYEQYF; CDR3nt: TGTGCCAGCAGTTACTCCCGCGGGGGGAGCTCCTACGAGCAGTACTTC